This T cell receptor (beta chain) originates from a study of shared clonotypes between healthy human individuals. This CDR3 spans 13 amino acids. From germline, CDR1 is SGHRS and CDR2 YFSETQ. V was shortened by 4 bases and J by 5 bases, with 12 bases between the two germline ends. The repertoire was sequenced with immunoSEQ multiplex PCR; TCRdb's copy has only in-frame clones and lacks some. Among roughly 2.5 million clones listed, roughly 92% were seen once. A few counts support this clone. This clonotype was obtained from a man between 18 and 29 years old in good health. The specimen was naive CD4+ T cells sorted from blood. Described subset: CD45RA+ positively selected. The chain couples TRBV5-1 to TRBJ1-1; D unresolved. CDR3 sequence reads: CASSQSFGTEAFF. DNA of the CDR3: TGCGCCAGCAGCCAATCCTTCGGTACTGAAGCTTTCTTT.